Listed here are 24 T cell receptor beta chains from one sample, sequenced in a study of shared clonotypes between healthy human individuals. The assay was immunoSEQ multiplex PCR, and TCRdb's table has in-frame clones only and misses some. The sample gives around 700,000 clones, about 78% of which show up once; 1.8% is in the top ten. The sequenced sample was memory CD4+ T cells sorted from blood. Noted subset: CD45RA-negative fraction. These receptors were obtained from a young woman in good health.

This CDR3 reads CASSPEDVSYEQYF. The CDR3 DNA reads as TGTGCCAGCTCCCCGGAGGACGTTTCCTACGAGCAGTACTTC. This chain uses TRBV18 with TRBJ2-7, with TRBD2 as a possible D gene (5 bases). CDR3 length equals 14 residues. Germline CDR1 reads KGHSH; CDR2 reads LQKENI. V gave up 6 bases and J gave up 1 base, with 13 bases separating them.

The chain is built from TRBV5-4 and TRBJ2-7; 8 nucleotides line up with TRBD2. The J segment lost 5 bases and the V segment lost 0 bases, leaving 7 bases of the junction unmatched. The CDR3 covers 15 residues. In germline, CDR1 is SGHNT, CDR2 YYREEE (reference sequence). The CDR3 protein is CASSLAGGASDEQYF. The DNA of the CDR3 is TGTGCCAGCAGCTTGGCCGGGGGGGCGTCGGACGAGCAGTACTTC.

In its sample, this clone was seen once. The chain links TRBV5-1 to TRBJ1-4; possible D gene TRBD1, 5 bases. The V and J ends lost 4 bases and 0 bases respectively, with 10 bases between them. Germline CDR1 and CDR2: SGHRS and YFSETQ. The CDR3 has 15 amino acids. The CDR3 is CASSPLTATNEKLFF. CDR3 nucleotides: TGCGCCAGCAGCCCGCTGACAGCAACTAATGAAAAACTGTTTTTT.

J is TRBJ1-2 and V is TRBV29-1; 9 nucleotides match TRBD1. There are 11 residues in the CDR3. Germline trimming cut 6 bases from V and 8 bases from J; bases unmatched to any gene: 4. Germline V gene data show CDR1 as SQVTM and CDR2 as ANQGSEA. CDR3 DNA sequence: TGCAGCGTGGGACAGGGTCGGGGCTACACCTTC. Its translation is CSVGQGRGYTF.

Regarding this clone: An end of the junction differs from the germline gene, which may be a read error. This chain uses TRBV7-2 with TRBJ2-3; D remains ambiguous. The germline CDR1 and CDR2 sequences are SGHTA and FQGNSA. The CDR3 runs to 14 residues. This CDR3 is CASNLDHSTDTQYF. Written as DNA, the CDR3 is TGTGCCAGCAACTTAGACCACAGCACAGATACGCAGTATTTT.

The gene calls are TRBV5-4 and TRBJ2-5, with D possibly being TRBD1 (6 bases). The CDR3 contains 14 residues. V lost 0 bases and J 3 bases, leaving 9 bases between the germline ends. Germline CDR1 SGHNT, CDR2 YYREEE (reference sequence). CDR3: CASSLVGTKETQYF. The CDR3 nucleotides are TGTGCCAGCAGCTTGGTGGGGACAAAAGAGACCCAGTACTTC.

CDR3 region: CASSEVGRTGELFF. CDR3 bases: TGTGCCAGCAGTGAAGTCGGCCGAACCGGGGAGCTGTTTTTT. The chain combines TRBV2 with TRBJ2-2; D gene uncertain. The V gene lost 1 base and the J gene lost 5 bases, with 8 bases spanning the gap. Germline CDR1 reads SNHLY; CDR2 reads FYNNEI. The CDR3 totals 14 residues.

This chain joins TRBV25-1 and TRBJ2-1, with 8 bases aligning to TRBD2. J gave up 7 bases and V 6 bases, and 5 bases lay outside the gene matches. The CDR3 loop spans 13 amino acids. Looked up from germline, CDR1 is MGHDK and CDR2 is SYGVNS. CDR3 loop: CASRHSGKNEQFF. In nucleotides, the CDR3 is TGTGCCAGCAGACATAGCGGGAAGAATGAGCAGTTCTTC.

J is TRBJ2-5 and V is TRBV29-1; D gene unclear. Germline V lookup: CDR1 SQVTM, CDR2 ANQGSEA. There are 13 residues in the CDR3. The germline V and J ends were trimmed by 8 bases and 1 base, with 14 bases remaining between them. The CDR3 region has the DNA TGCAGCACGAGGTGGGGATCCCAAGAGACCCAGTACTTC. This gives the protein CSTRWGSQETQYF. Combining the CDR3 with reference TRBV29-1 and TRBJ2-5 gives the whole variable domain SAVISQKPSRDICQRGTSLTIQCQVDSQVTMMFWYRQQPGQSLTLIATANQGSEATYESGFVIDKFPISRPNLTFSTLTVSNMSPEDSSIYLCSTRWGSQETQYFGPGTRLLVL.

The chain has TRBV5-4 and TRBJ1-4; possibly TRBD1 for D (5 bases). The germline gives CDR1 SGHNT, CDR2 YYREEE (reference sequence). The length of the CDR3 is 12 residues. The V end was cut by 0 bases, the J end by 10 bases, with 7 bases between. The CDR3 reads CASSLGGGKLFF. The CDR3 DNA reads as TGTGCCAGCAGCTTGGGGGGGGGAAAACTGTTTTTT.

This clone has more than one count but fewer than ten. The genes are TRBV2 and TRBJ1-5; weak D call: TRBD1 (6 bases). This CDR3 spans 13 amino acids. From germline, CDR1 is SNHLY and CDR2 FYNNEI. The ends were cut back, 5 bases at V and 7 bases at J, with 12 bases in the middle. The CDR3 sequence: CASSSTGPQPQHF. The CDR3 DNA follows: TGTGCCAGCAGTTCAACAGGGCCCCAGCCCCAGCATTTT.

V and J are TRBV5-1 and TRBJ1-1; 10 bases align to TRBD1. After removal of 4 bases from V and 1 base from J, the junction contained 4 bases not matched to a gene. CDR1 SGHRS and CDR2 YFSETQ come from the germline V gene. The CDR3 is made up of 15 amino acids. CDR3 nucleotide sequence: TGCGCCAGCAGCGTTCGGACAGGGGGGAACACTGAAGCTTTCTTT. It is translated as CASSVRTGGNTEAFF.

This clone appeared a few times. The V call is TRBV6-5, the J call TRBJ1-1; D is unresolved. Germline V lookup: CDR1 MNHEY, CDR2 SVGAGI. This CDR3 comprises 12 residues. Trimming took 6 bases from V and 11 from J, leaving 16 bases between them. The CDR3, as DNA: TGTGCCAGCAGCCGACCGACCGGACGGGCTTTCTTT. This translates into CASSRPTGRAFF.

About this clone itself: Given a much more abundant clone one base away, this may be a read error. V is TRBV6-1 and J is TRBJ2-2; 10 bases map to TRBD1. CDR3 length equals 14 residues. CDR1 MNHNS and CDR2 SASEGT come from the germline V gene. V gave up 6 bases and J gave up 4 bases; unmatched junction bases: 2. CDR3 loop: CASSRTGGTGELFF. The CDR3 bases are TGTGCCAGCAGCCGGACAGGGGGCACCGGGGAGCTGTTTTTT.

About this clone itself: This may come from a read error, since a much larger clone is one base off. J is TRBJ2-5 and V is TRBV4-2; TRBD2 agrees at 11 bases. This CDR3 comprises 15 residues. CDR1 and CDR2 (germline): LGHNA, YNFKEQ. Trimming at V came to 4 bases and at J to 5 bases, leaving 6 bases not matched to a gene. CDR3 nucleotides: TGTGCCAGCAGCCTAGCGGGAGGGCCGCGGGAGACCCAGTACTTC. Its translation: CASSLAGGPRETQYF.

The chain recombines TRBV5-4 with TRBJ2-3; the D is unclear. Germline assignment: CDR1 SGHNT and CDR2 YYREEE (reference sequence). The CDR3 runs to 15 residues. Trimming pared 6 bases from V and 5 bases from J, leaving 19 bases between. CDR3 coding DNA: TGTGCCAGCAAGAGCCCGGCAGAGACACAAGATACGCAGTATTTT. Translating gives CASKSPAETQDTQYF.

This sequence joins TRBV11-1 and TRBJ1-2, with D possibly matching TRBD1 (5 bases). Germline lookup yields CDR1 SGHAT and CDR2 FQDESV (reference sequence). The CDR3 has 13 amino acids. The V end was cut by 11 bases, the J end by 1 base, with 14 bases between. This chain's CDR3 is CAGAVGYNYGYTF. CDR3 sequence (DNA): TGTGCCGGGGCGGTGGGGTATAACTATGGCTACACCTTC. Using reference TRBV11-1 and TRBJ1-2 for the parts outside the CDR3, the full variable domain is EAEVAQSPRYKITEKSQAVAFWCDPISGHATLYWYRQILGQGPELLVQFQDESVVDDSQLPKDRFSAERLKGVDSTLKIQPAELGDSAMYLCAGAVGYNYGYTFGSGTRLTVV.

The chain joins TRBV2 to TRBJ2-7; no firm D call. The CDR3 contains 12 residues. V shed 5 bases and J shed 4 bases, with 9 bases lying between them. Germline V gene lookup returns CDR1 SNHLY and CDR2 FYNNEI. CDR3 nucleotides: TGTGCCAGCAGTACCCAACTGTACGAGCAGTACTTC. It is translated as CASSTQLYEQYF.

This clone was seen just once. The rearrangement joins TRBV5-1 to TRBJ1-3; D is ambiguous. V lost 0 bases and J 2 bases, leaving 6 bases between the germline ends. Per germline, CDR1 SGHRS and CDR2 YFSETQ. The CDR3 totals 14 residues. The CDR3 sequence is CASSLGPAGNTIYF. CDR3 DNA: TGCGCCAGCAGCTTGGGACCGGCTGGAAACACCATATATTTT.

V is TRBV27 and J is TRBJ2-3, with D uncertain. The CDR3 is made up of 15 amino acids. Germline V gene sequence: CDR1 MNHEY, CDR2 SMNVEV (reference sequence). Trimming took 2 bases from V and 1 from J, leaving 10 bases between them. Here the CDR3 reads CASSLGSLGTDTQYF. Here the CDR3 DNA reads TGTGCCAGCAGTTTAGGGTCGCTGGGCACAGATACGCAGTATTTT.

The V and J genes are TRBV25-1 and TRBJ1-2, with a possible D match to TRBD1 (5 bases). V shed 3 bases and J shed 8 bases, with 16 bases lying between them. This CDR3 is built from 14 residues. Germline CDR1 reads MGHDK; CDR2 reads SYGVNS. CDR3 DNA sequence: TGTGCCAGCAGTGACGGGGGGGACCTGGGCGGCTACACCTTC. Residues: CASSDGGDLGGYTF.

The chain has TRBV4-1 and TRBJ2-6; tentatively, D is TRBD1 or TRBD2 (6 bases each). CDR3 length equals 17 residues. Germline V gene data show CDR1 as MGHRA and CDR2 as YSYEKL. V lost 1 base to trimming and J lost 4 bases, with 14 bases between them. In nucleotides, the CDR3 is TGCGCCAGCAGCCAAGCCACGGGGGCGGCCGGGGCCAACGTCCTGACTTTC. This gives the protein CASSQATGAAGANVLTF.

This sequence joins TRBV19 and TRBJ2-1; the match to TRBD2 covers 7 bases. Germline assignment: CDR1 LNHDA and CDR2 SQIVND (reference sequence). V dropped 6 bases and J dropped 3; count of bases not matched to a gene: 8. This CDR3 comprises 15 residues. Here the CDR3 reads CASRDFAGVYNEQFF. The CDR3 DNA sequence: TGTGCCAGTAGAGACTTTGCGGGAGTCTACAATGAGCAGTTCTTC.

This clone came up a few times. This CDR3 is CSGRTSGSYEQYF. CDR3 in DNA: TGCAGCGGACGGACTAGCGGGTCCTACGAGCAGTACTTC. The gene calls are TRBV29-1 and TRBJ2-7; 11 positions match TRBD2. With V trimmed by 7 bases and J by 1 base, 3 bases remained unmatched. Germline CDR1 is SQVTM and CDR2 is ANQGSEA. This CDR3 has 13 amino acids.